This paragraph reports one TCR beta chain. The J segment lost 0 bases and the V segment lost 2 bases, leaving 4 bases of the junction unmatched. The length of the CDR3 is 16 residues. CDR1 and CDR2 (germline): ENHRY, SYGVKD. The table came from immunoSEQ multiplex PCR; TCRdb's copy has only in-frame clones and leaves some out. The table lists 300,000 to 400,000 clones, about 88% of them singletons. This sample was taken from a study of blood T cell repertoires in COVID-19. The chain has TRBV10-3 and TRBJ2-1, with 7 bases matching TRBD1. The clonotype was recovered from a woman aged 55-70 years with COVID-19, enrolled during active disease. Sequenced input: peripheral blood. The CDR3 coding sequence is TGTGCCATCAGTGAGAGGGACAGCTCCTCCTACAATGAGCAGTTCTTC. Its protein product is CAISERDSSSYNEQFF.